The 13 T cell receptor beta chains reported below all come from one sample, sequenced in a study of blood T cell repertoires in COVID-19. Method: immunoSEQ multiplex PCR; TCRdb's copy keeps in-frame clones and lacks some. The sample lists 210,000 or so clones, 84% occurring once. Material: peripheral blood. The receptors derive from a woman older than 75 with active or convalescent COVID-19.

The V and J genes are TRBV2 and TRBJ2-7; no reliable D call. V lost 4 bases, J lost 7 bases, and 11 bases lay in between. This CDR3 is built from 12 residues. CDR1 is SNHLY and CDR2 is FYNNEI in the germline V gene. The CDR3 reads CASSGLPGEQYF. The DNA for the CDR3 is TGTGCCAGCAGTGGACTCCCCGGGGAGCAGTACTTC.

This clone is a singleton in its sample. This chain joins TRBV5-1 and TRBJ2-3; 9 bases are shared with TRBD2. The CDR3 runs 17 residues. Trimming cost V 0 bases and J 4 bases; bases outside gene matches: 9. Per germline, CDR1 SGHRS and CDR2 YFSETQ. CDR3: CASSLGFSGGLADTQYF. CDR3 in DNA: TGCGCCAGCAGCTTGGGGTTCAGCGGGGGGTTGGCAGATACGCAGTATTTT. Together with reference TRBV5-1 and TRBJ2-3, the CDR3 gives the full variable domain: KAGVTQTPRYLIKTRGQQVTLSCSPISGHRSVSWYQQTPGQGLQFLFEYFSETQRNKGNFPGRFSGRQFSNSRSEMNVSTLELGDSALYLCASSLGFSGGLADTQYFGPGTRLTVL.

The chain combines TRBV4-2 with TRBJ1-4; D unclear. Trimming took 1 base from V and 0 from J, leaving 15 bases between them. Looked up from germline, CDR1 is LGHNA and CDR2 is YNFKEQ. CDR3 length: 18 amino acids. The chain's CDR3 is CASSQVRLNGATNEKLFF. The CDR3, as DNA: TGTGCCAGCAGCCAAGTCCGACTTAACGGTGCAACTAATGAAAAACTGTTTTTT.

The rearrangement uses TRBV6-2 or TRBV6-3 and TRBJ1-1; 8 nucleotides align to TRBD1. This CDR3 has 13 amino acids. J gave up 1 base and V 6 bases, and 1 base lay outside the gene matches. The germline CDR1 and CDR2 sequences are MNHEY and SVGEGT. CDR3 residues: CASSDRGNTEAFF. CDR3 DNA sequence: TGTGCCAGCAGCGACAGGGGGAACACTGAAGCTTTCTTT.

The chain combines TRBV5-1 with TRBJ2-3, with 8 bases lining up with TRBD1. Germline V gives CDR1 SGHRS, CDR2 YFSETQ. This CDR3 has 16 amino acids. The J segment lost 0 bases and the V segment lost 4 bases, leaving 7 bases of the junction unmatched. As DNA, the CDR3 is TGCGCCAGCAGCAACGGACAGGGAAGGAGCACAGATACGCAGTATTTT. This translates into CASSNGQGRSTDTQYF.

This clone was observed once. The rearrangement uses TRBV24-1 and TRBJ1-2; 7 bases match TRBD1. CDR3 length equals 13 residues. Germline V lookup: CDR1 KGHDR, CDR2 SFDVKD. V was clipped by 4 bases and J by 4 bases; unmatched bases: 2. CDR3 sequence reads: CATSEGGGYGYTF. The CDR3 bases are TGTGCCACCAGTGAAGGGGGCGGCTATGGCTACACCTTC.

The chain links TRBV5-1 to TRBJ2-1; 11 bases match TRBD2. V shed 1 base, J shed 10 bases, and the junction held 19 bases outside the gene matches. The V gene's germline CDR1 is SGHRS and CDR2 YFSETQ. This CDR3 region has 19 residues. CDR3 region: CASSLPSGLAGGPPAEQFF. CDR3 DNA sequence: TGCGCCAGCAGCTTGCCCTCCGGGCTAGCGGGGGGTCCCCCGGCGGAGCAGTTCTTC.

The chain joins TRBV19 to TRBJ1-1, with 7 bases aligning to TRBD1. Germline CDR1 is LNHDA and CDR2 is SQIVND (reference sequence). V lost 10 bases, J lost 3 bases, and 11 bases stayed unmatched. The CDR3 runs to 14 residues. The CDR3, as DNA: TGTGCCACCCACCGGACAGGTGGGGACACTGAAGCTTTCTTT. This codes for CATHRTGGDTEAFF.

This clone has only a few counts. The chain has TRBV24-1 and TRBJ1-5; TRBD1 might be the D (6 bases). CDR3 length: 16 amino acids. The germline V gene encodes CDR1 KGHDR and CDR2 SFDVKD. Trimming pared 2 bases from V and 5 bases from J, leaving 15 bases between. Here the CDR3 reads CATSDSGRGWDQPQHF. In nucleotides, the CDR3 is TGTGCCACCAGTGATTCGGGCAGGGGATGGGATCAGCCCCAGCATTTT.

The chain employs TRBV3-1 (or the pseudogene TRBV3-2) and TRBJ2-2; D is undetermined. The V gene's germline CDR1 is LGHDT and CDR2 YNNKEL (reference sequence). The germline V and J ends were trimmed by 0 bases and 4 bases, with 18 bases remaining between them. The CDR3 covers 18 residues. The chain's CDR3 is CASSQDPPRVAGTGELFF. The CDR3, as DNA: TGTGCCAGCAGCCAAGATCCACCTAGAGTGGCCGGCACCGGGGAGCTGTTTTTT.

This chain links TRBV25-1 with TRBJ1-1; possible D gene TRBD1, 6 bases. CDR1 is MGHDK, CDR2 SYGVNS, per germline. Between the trimmed V and J ends, which lost 6 bases and 6 bases, there was a span of 14 bases. The CDR3 extends over 13 amino acids. The CDR3 sequence: CASRNQGSAEAFF. In DNA, the CDR3 is TGTGCCAGCAGGAATCAGGGGAGTGCTGAAGCTTTCTTT. The variable domain in full, with the rest retrieved from reference TRBV25-1 and TRBJ1-1, is EADIYQTPRYLVIGTGKKITLECSQTMGHDKMYWYQQDPGMELHLIHYSYGVNSTEKGDLSSESTVSRIRTEHFPLTLESARPSHTSQYLCASRNQGSAEAFFGQGTRLTVV.

The gene calls are TRBV5-6 and TRBJ1-2, with 7 nucleotides matching TRBD1. This CDR3 region has 17 residues. CDR1 SGHDT and CDR2 YYEEEE come from the germline V gene. V dropped 4 bases and J dropped 5; count of bases not matched to a gene: 17. For the CDR3, the DNA is TGTGCCAGCAGCCCAGGGGGGACGGTGCGCTCGTCGTATGGCTACACCTTC. Translated, it gives CASSPGGTVRSSYGYTF.

The rearrangement uses TRBV5-8 and TRBJ2-7, with TRBD2 as a possible D gene (5 bases). Germline CDR1 is SGHTS and CDR2 is YDEGEE. The CDR3 is 12 amino acids. V gave up 1 base and J gave up 6 bases, with 8 bases separating them. The DNA of the CDR3 is TGTGCCAGCAGCTTGAGCGGTTTCGAGCAGTACTTC. Its translation is CASSLSGFEQYF.